These T cell receptor beta chains were read from a single sample in a study of T cell responses to AZD1222 COVID-19 vaccine. The protocol was immunoSEQ multiplex PCR, while the TCRdb copy is restricted to in-frame clones and leaves out a portion. The sample shows about 120,000 clones, about nine tenths of them seen only once. Source: peripheral blood, taken 28 days after the second AZD1222 dose. Every receptor here comes from an adult who received the AZD1222 COVID-19 vaccine. Both conserved end residues are part of each CDR3. Part of the rows lack a size; the others show once, few, many or a class for expanded clones.

v_gene	abundance	CDR3aa
TRBV7-2	.	CASSLDQGWGNTIYF
TRBV12-3/TRBV12-4	.	CASSSIRGWQFF
TRBV10-3	.	CAISSGVSTNEKLFF
TRBV2	.	CASSVGTGAEQYF
TRBV6-1	.	CASSETFNTEAFF
TRBV29-1	few	CSVVSAQGGSYEQYF
TRBV30	.	CAWSVTVYGYTF
TRBV4-2	.	CASSQDAGGYGYTF
TRBV14	.	CASSQQAGQGVSYEQYF
TRBV9	.	CASSVEPTGGTEAFF
TRBV21-1	.	CASRGVGGMNTEAFF